A selection of T cell receptor beta chains follows, all from one sample in a study of vaccination and CD4 T cells after COVID-19. TCRdb used MiXCR to reprocess the PCR reads, holding one entry per CDR3 protein. In the table there are 15,000 to 20,000 distinct CDR3 sequences, around 40% of which are singletons. These receptors' antigens are unknown. The sequencing here drew on CD4+ T cells from blood, cultured in vitro, taken before SARS-CoV-2 vaccination. All receptors come from a human donor who had recovered from COVID-19. The CDR3 runs from the conserved cysteine through the conserved F or W. The D gene is left open where the match is weak. Clone size is stated in some rows and not others, as once, few, many or a class when expanded.

CDR3 protein: CASSFEGKRLADEQYF
CDR3 DNA: TGTGCCAGCAGCTTCGAAGGAAAGCGGTTGGCGGATGAGCAGTACTTC
clone size: few
J gene: TRBJ2-7
V gene: TRBV21-1
D gene: .

CDR3 protein: CASSSDSYEQYF
CDR3 DNA: TGTGCCAGTAGCTCGGACTCCTACGAGCAGTACTTC
clone size: .
J gene: TRBJ2-7
V gene: TRBV19
D gene: .

CDR3 protein: CASSSRQGRNEQFF
CDR3 DNA: TGTGCCAGCAGCTCCAGACAGGGACGGAATGAGCAGTTCTTC
clone size: .
J gene: TRBJ2-1
V gene: TRBV7-9
D gene: TRBD1

CDR3 protein: CASRLGTGSASQHF
CDR3 DNA: TGTGCCAGCAGGTTAGGGACAGGGTCGGCGTCCCAGCATTTT
clone size: .
J gene: TRBJ1-5
V gene: TRBV28
D gene: TRBD1

CDR3 protein: CASSTDRGYGYTF
CDR3 DNA: TGTGCCAGCAGCACCGACAGGGGCTATGGCTACACCTTC
clone size: .
J gene: TRBJ1-2
V gene: TRBV6-1
D gene: TRBD1

CDR3 protein: CASSVLQSYEQYF
CDR3 DNA: TGTGCCAGCAGCGTACTACAGAGCTACGAGCAGTACTTC
clone size: few
J gene: TRBJ2-7
V gene: TRBV7-8
D gene: .

CDR3 protein: CASNEGGVTDTQYF
CDR3 DNA: TGTGCCAGCAACGAGGGGGGTGTTACAGATACGCAGTATTTT
clone size: .
J gene: TRBJ2-3
V gene: TRBV28
D gene: .

CDR3 protein: CAWRTGGTAYSNQPQHF
CDR3 DNA: TGTGCCTGGAGGACCGGCGGGACAGCTTATAGCAATCAGCCCCAGCATTTT
clone size: few
J gene: TRBJ1-5
V gene: TRBV30
D gene: TRBD1

CDR3 protein: CASTTGNGVMAQHF
CDR3 DNA: TGTGCCAGCACCACGGGAAACGGGGTGATGGCCCAGCATTTT
clone size: .
J gene: TRBJ1-5
V gene: TRBV28
D gene: .

CDR3 protein: CASSIGGQVSYEQYF
CDR3 DNA: TGTGCCAGTAGTATAGGCGGACAGGTCTCCTACGAGCAGTACTTC
clone size: few
J gene: TRBJ2-7
V gene: TRBV19
D gene: TRBD1

CDR3 protein: CASSEGPRETQYF
CDR3 DNA: TGCGCCAGCAGTGAAGGCCCGAGGGAGACCCAGTACTTC
clone size: few
J gene: TRBJ2-5
V gene: TRBV10-2
D gene: .

CDR3 protein: CASSEGAAGLDEQYF
CDR3 DNA: TGTGCCAGCAGTGAAGGTGCCGCAGGCCTTGACGAGCAGTACTTC
clone size: .
J gene: TRBJ2-7
V gene: TRBV2
D gene: .

CDR3 protein: CASSEYSGSGETQYF
CDR3 DNA: TGTGCCAGCAGTGAATACAGCGGGAGTGGGGAGACCCAGTACTTC
clone size: once
J gene: TRBJ2-5
V gene: TRBV25-1
D gene: TRBD2

CDR3 protein: CASRTTGGATEAFF
CDR3 DNA: TGTGCCAGCAGGACTACAGGGGGCGCGACTGAAGCTTTCTTT
clone size: few
J gene: TRBJ1-1
V gene: TRBV6-1
D gene: TRBD1

CDR3 protein: CASSQDRGPGSYNSPLHF
CDR3 DNA: TGCGCCAGCAGCCAAGACAGGGGGCCGGGCTCCTATAATTCACCCCTCCACTTT
clone size: .
J gene: TRBJ1-6
V gene: TRBV4-3
D gene: TRBD1

CDR3 protein: CSARIRYQGTSGGDADTQYF
CDR3 DNA: TGCAGTGCTAGGATACGCTATCAAGGGACTAGCGGGGGGGATGCAGATACGCAGTATTTT
clone size: few
J gene: TRBJ2-3
V gene: TRBV20-1
D gene: TRBD2

CDR3 protein: CASSLSITATNYGYTF
CDR3 DNA: TGTGCCAGCAGTTTATCGATTACGGCCACTAACTATGGCTACACCTTC
clone size: few
J gene: TRBJ1-2
V gene: TRBV27
D gene: .

CDR3 protein: CATSIQGVGLGGANVLTF
CDR3 DNA: TGTGCCACCAGCATACAGGGGGTTGGGCTTGGTGGGGCCAACGTCCTGACTTTC
clone size: .
J gene: TRBJ2-6
V gene: TRBV15
D gene: TRBD1

CDR3 protein: CASSYSFREGAEAFF
CDR3 DNA: TGTGCCAGCAGTTACTCGTTTCGGGAAGGGGCTGAAGCTTTCTTT
clone size: few
J gene: TRBJ1-1
V gene: TRBV6-5
D gene: .

CDR3 protein: CASSDLERSGQPQHF
CDR3 DNA: TGTGCCAGCAGTGATTTAGAGAGGAGCGGTCAGCCCCAGCATTTT
clone size: few
J gene: TRBJ1-5
V gene: TRBV2
D gene: .

CDR3 protein: CASSLPGLSRQETQYF
CDR3 DNA: TGTGCCAGCTCACTACCGGGACTGAGCCGCCAAGAGACCCAGTACTTC
clone size: .
J gene: TRBJ2-5
V gene: TRBV18
D gene: .

CDR3 protein: CASSLGPPQSYNSPLHF
CDR3 DNA: TGTGCCAGCAGCTTAGGTCCCCCGCAGTCCTATAATTCACCCCTCCACTTT
clone size: .
J gene: TRBJ1-6
V gene: TRBV7-8
D gene: .

CDR3 protein: CASSYVTANTGELFF
CDR3 DNA: TGTGCCAGCAGTTACGTTACGGCGAACACCGGGGAGCTGTTTTTT
clone size: .
J gene: TRBJ2-2
V gene: TRBV6-5
D gene: .

CDR3 protein: CATSRDTGGIAEAFF
CDR3 DNA: TGTGCCACCAGCAGAGATACAGGGGGCATCGCTGAAGCTTTCTTT
clone size: .
J gene: TRBJ1-1
V gene: TRBV15
D gene: TRBD1

CDR3 protein: CASSYWGTKAFF
CDR3 DNA: TGTGCCAGCAGTTACTGGGGGACTAAAGCTTTCTTT
clone size: .
J gene: TRBJ1-1
V gene: TRBV6-2/TRBV6-3
D gene: .

CDR3 protein: CASAPTGYNSPLHF
CDR3 DNA: TGTGCCAGCGCCCCGACAGGATATAATTCACCCCTCCACTTT
clone size: few
J gene: TRBJ1-6
V gene: TRBV14
D gene: .

CDR3 protein: CSVEENGYTF
CDR3 DNA: TGCAGCGTTGAAGAAAATGGCTACACCTTC
clone size: few
J gene: TRBJ1-2
V gene: TRBV29-1
D gene: .

CDR3 protein: CASSQQTSGDPTDTQYF
CDR3 DNA: TGCGCCAGCAGCCAGCAGACTAGCGGGGACCCTACAGATACGCAGTATTTT
clone size: .
J gene: TRBJ2-3
V gene: TRBV4-3
D gene: TRBD2

CDR3 protein: CASSLSRGREGQRNEQFF
CDR3 DNA: TGTGCCAGCAGCTTATCCAGGGGGCGGGAGGGCCAGAGGAATGAGCAGTTCTTC
clone size: .
J gene: TRBJ2-1
V gene: TRBV7-6
D gene: .

CDR3 protein: CATSEPGTGGTDTQYF
CDR3 DNA: TGTGCCACCAGTGAGCCGGGGACAGGGGGCACAGATACGCAGTATTTT
clone size: .
J gene: TRBJ2-3
V gene: TRBV24-1
D gene: TRBD1

CDR3 protein: CASSQQGGSGSPLHF
CDR3 DNA: TGTGCCAGCAGCCAACAGGGGGGGAGCGGTTCACCCCTCCACTTT
clone size: .
J gene: TRBJ1-6
V gene: TRBV28
D gene: TRBD1

CDR3 protein: CASSQGPGLYTF
CDR3 DNA: TGCGCCAGCAGCCAAGGACCCGGCCTCTACACCTTC
clone size: .
J gene: TRBJ1-2
V gene: TRBV4-3
D gene: .

CDR3 protein: CASSLKPGNTIYF
CDR3 DNA: TGTGCCAGCAGCTTAAAACCTGGAAACACCATATATTTT
clone size: .
J gene: TRBJ1-3
V gene: TRBV7-2
D gene: .

CDR3 protein: CASSSFWTEAFTF
CDR3 DNA: TGTGCCAGCAGCTCCTTCTGGACAGAGGCTTTCACCTTC
clone size: few
J gene: TRBJ1-2
V gene: TRBV7-2
D gene: .

CDR3 protein: CATSRDPSGRNEQFF
CDR3 DNA: TGTGCCACCAGCAGAGACCCTAGCGGGAGAAATGAGCAGTTCTTC
clone size: few
J gene: TRBJ2-1
V gene: TRBV15
D gene: TRBD2

CDR3 protein: CASSRDRVETQYF
CDR3 DNA: TGCGCCAGCAGCCGGGACAGGGTAGAGACCCAGTACTTC
clone size: .
J gene: TRBJ2-5
V gene: TRBV5-1
D gene: TRBD1

CDR3 protein: CSAGGGRGAYEQYF
CDR3 DNA: TGCAGTGCCGGAGGGGGCAGGGGGGCCTACGAGCAGTACTTC
clone size: .
J gene: TRBJ2-7
V gene: TRBV20-1
D gene: .

CDR3 protein: CSPRTASGQETQYF
CDR3 DNA: TGCAGTCCACGGACGGCTAGCGGCCAAGAGACCCAGTACTTC
clone size: .
J gene: TRBJ2-5
V gene: TRBV20-1
D gene: TRBD2

CDR3 protein: CSARENRGGTGELFF
CDR3 DNA: TGCAGTGCTAGAGAAAACAGGGGCGGGACCGGGGAGCTGTTTTTT
clone size: few
J gene: TRBJ2-2
V gene: TRBV20-1
D gene: TRBD1

CDR3 protein: CSARDLSGEGETQYF
CDR3 DNA: TGCAGTGCTAGAGACCTTAGCGGGGAGGGGGAGACCCAGTACTTC
clone size: few
J gene: TRBJ2-5
V gene: TRBV20-1
D gene: TRBD2

CDR3 protein: CASSAGETRYTF
CDR3 DNA: TGTGCCAGTAGCGCAGGGGAGACTCGCTACACCTTC
clone size: .
J gene: TRBJ1-2
V gene: TRBV19
D gene: .

CDR3 protein: CATSDHPRGGRTDTQYF
CDR3 DNA: TGTGCCACCAGTGACCATCCCCGAGGGGGAAGGACAGATACGCAGTATTTT
clone size: once
J gene: TRBJ2-3
V gene: TRBV24-1
D gene: .

CDR3 protein: CASSSGANNEQFF
CDR3 DNA: TGTGCCAGCAGCTCAGGGGCGAACAATGAGCAGTTCTTC
clone size: .
J gene: TRBJ2-1
V gene: TRBV7-3
D gene: .

CDR3 protein: CASSPQSGNPWMGYF
CDR3 DNA: TGTGCCAGCTCACCACAATCCGGCAACCCCTGGATGGGGTACTTC
clone size: few
J gene: TRBJ2-7
V gene: TRBV18
D gene: .

CDR3 protein: CASRGSGTGAARSF
CDR3 DNA: TGTGCCAGCAGAGGGTCCGGGACAGGGGCCGCCCGCTCCTTC
clone size: .
J gene: TRBJ1-2
V gene: TRBV6-2/TRBV6-3
D gene: TRBD1

CDR3 protein: CSARARAGPNEQFF
CDR3 DNA: TGCAGTGCTAGAGCACGGGCGGGCCCCAATGAGCAGTTCTTC
clone size: .
J gene: TRBJ2-1
V gene: TRBV20-1
D gene: .

CDR3 protein: CASIGRGGYTGELFF
CDR3 DNA: TGTGCCAGTATAGGACGGGGGGGATACACCGGGGAGCTGTTTTTT
clone size: .
J gene: TRBJ2-2
V gene: TRBV19
D gene: TRBD2

CDR3 protein: CASSKVREQYF
CDR3 DNA: TGTGCCAGCAGCAAAGTTCGAGAGCAGTACTTC
clone size: few
J gene: TRBJ2-7
V gene: TRBV21-1
D gene: .

CDR3 protein: CASSHYRDSLYEQYF
CDR3 DNA: TGTGCCAGCAGCCATTACCGGGACAGCCTCTACGAGCAGTACTTC
clone size: .
J gene: TRBJ2-7
V gene: TRBV7-2
D gene: TRBD1

CDR3 protein: CASSLALSGTYYEQYF
CDR3 DNA: TGTGCCAGCAGCTTGGCCCTCTCAGGGACGTACTACGAGCAGTACTTC
clone size: .
J gene: TRBJ2-7
V gene: TRBV11-2
D gene: .

CDR3 protein: CSARPQGGGNVVDTQYF
CDR3 DNA: TGCAGTGCTCGACCTCAGGGCGGTGGGAATGTGGTAGATACGCAGTATTTT
clone size: .
J gene: TRBJ2-3
V gene: TRBV20-1
D gene: .

CDR3 protein: CANSIGGLEATQYF
CDR3 DNA: TGTGCCAACTCCATTGGGGGACTAGAGGCGACCCAGTACTTC
clone size: few
J gene: TRBJ2-5
V gene: TRBV6-1
D gene: TRBD2

CDR3 protein: CASSFQGVQEPQHF
CDR3 DNA: TGTGCCAGCAGCTTCCAGGGGGTTCAAGAGCCCCAGCATTTT
clone size: .
J gene: TRBJ1-5
V gene: TRBV7-9
D gene: TRBD1

CDR3 protein: CASSSTGVNYGYTF
CDR3 DNA: TGTGCCAGCAGCTCGACAGGGGTGAACTATGGCTACACCTTC
clone size: .
J gene: TRBJ1-2
V gene: TRBV7-9
D gene: TRBD1

CDR3 protein: CSARTPGQGREDTF
CDR3 DNA: TGCAGTGCTAGGACTCCTGGACAGGGGCGTGAGGACACCTTC
clone size: .
J gene: TRBJ1-2
V gene: TRBV20-1
D gene: TRBD1

CDR3 protein: CASSTLGKLFF
CDR3 DNA: TGTGCCAGCAGCACACTAGGAAAACTGTTTTTT
clone size: .
J gene: TRBJ1-4
V gene: TRBV28
D gene: .

CDR3 protein: CASSPSGGGTEAFF
CDR3 DNA: TGTGCCAGCTCACCTTCAGGGGGCGGCACTGAAGCTTTCTTT
clone size: .
J gene: TRBJ1-1
V gene: TRBV18
D gene: TRBD1

CDR3 protein: CASSVQSPANYGYTF
CDR3 DNA: TGTGCCAGCAGTGTTCAGTCGCCAGCTAACTATGGCTACACCTTC
clone size: .
J gene: TRBJ1-2
V gene: TRBV6-1
D gene: .

CDR3 protein: CASSPGTALSAQPQHF
CDR3 DNA: TGTGCCAGCTCACCCGGGACAGCTCTCTCCGCTCAGCCCCAGCATTTT
clone size: .
J gene: TRBJ1-5
V gene: TRBV18
D gene: TRBD1

CDR3 protein: CASSLDRRTSGKVEQFF
CDR3 DNA: TGTGCCAGCAGCTTAGATAGGCGGACTAGCGGGAAGGTTGAGCAGTTCTTC
clone size: .
J gene: TRBJ2-1
V gene: TRBV11-3
D gene: TRBD2